This T cell receptor beta chain was profiled in a study of blood T cell repertoires in COVID-19. Between the trimmed V and J ends, which lost 6 bases and 4 bases, there was a span of 12 bases. The CDR3 extends over 13 amino acids. The assay was immunoSEQ multiplex PCR, and TCRdb's table has in-frame clones only and misses some. The table includes approximately 300,000 clones, 90% detected once. Seattle participants joined during active infection and were tracked over time. The sequencing input was peripheral blood. The chain couples TRBV12-3 or TRBV12-4 to TRBJ2-5; D is possibly TRBD1 (5 bases). This receptor was identified in a woman aged 40 to 49 with COVID-19, enrolled during active disease. CDR3 sequence: CASSYGQSETQYF. CDR3 bases: TGTGCCAGCAGCTACGGACAATCAGAGACCCAGTACTTC.